This T cell receptor beta chain was sequenced for a study of beta chain features in type 1 diabetes. This clone turned up a few times. Its antigen is undetermined. General study findings and limits: Naive, central memory and regulatory TCRB repertoires appeared more similar among patients than healthy donors. Shorter TCRB CDR3s, moderately but significantly so, marked every one of the four CD4+ subsets in Type 1 diabetes patients.

Trimming shortened V by 2 bases and J by 2 bases, and 7 bases separated the two germline ends. The V gene's germline CDR1 is SQVTM and CDR2 ANQGSEA. CDR3 size: 13 residues. As every portion of the isolated RNA was reverse transcribed, the sequencing read expressed TCRB transcripts. The repertoire was sequenced with immunoSEQ multiplex PCR; TCRdb's copy has only in-frame clones and lacks some. In the table there are around 250,000 clones, about 24% of which are singletons. Material for sequencing was naive CD4+ T cells from blood. The rearrangement joins TRBV29-1 to TRBJ1-3, with D possibly TRBD1 on 5 matching bases. The TCR originated in a woman in her thirties with type 1 diabetes. The DNA for the CDR3 is TGCAGCGTTGAAAGCAGGGCTGGAAACACCATATATTTT. This sequence encodes CSVESRAGNTIYF.